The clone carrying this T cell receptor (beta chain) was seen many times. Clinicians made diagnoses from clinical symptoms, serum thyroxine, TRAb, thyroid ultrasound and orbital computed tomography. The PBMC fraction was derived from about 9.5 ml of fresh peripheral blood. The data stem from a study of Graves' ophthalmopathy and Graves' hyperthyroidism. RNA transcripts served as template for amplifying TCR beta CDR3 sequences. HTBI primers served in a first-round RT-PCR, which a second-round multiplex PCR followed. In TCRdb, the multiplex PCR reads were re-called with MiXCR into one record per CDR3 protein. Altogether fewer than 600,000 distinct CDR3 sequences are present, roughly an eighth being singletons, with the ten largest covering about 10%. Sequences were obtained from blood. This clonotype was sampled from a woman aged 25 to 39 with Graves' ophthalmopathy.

The CDR3 nucleotides are TGTGCTAGTCTTCGGGAGAGCAATCAGCCCCAGCATTTT. Encoded protein: CASLRESNQPQHF. The rearrangement joins TRBV12-5 to TRBJ1-5; no clear D. V lost 8 bases and J 1 base, leaving 9 bases between the germline ends. The CDR3 consists of 13 residues. The germline V gene has CDR1 LGHNT and CDR2 FRNRAP.